This T cell receptor (beta chain) is drawn from a study of cytomegalovirus exposure and HLA in healthy donors. About the study: Researchers previously reported finding just under 120 million unique TCR beta sequences from about 200 million T cells.

PCR used 60 Vbeta primers and 13 Jbeta primers. As processed by the authors: In a later analysis, the count reached approximately 80 million unique TCR beta chains, with 10 million to 11 million shared. Some clones are missing from TCRdb's copy, which holds only in-frame ones; the method was immunoSEQ multiplex PCR. Clone size and V and J calls were adopted from that table, with D and trimming inferred from the DNA. Of around 230,000 clones listed, 82% are singletons. With 2 bases clipped from V and 4 bases from J, the junction kept 1 base outside the gene matches. CDR3 length equals 14 residues. Germline values: CDR1 MNHEY, CDR2 SMNVEV (reference sequence). Whole-study results and caveats: As a later analysis showed, a missense DCLRE1C variant was linked to trimming of TCR beta V- and J-genes. For presence/absence analyses, sequencing depth was assumed to be roughly uniform across donors.

For this clone: What it recognizes is unknown.

The chain recombines TRBV27 with TRBJ2-1, with TRBD2 identical over 8 bases. The sample was PBMCs. This receptor was identified in a man aged 35 to 55 in good health and CMV-seropositive. Here the CDR3 reads CASSLTSGYNEQFF. CDR3 in DNA: TGTGCCAGCAGTTTAACTAGCGGTTACAATGAGCAGTTCTTC.